The source of this TCR beta chain is a study of T-cell memory formation after mild COVID-19. Trimming took 5 bases from V and 1 from J; bases not matched to a gene: 1. This CDR3 spans 14 amino acids. Germline values: CDR1 SGHRS, CDR2 YFSETQ. Points from the study as a whole: Pre-infection memory harbored some responding clones, suggesting cross-reactive memory joined. Clones that shrank (day 15 to 85) were balanced CD4/CD8, whereas later expanders leaned CD4+.

This clonotype was seen a handful of times. Its matching antigen is unknown. The authors produced TCR alpha and TCR beta cDNA libraries with sample barcodes and UMIs by 5'RACE using constant-segment primers. A single record per CDR3 protein comes from TCRdb applying MiXCR to the 5' RACE reads. The table has roughly 250,000 distinct CDR3 sequences, less than 20% seen once. This receptor was obtained from a man between 18 and 29 years old who had mild COVID-19 (a few samples of this study predate the infection). Cell type and time point are not known. This chain uses TRBV5-1 with TRBJ2-1; 9 nucleotides line up with TRBD1. Material for sequencing was PBMCs or a T cell subset sorted from them (not recorded which). This CDR3 reads CASRGTGSYNEQFF. CDR3 nucleotides: TGCGCCAGCAGGGGGACAGGGTCCTACAATGAGCAGTTCTTC.